A selection of T cell receptor beta chains follows, all from one sample in a study of Ad26.COV2.S vaccination and SARS-CoV-2 variants. Libraries were prepared by immunoSEQ multiplex PCR; TCRdb keeps only in-frame clonotypes and omits some of them. The repertoire includes 250,000 or so clones, about 83% of them detected once, and under 3% sits in the top ten. The starting material was peripheral blood, obtained in a trial of Ad26.COV2.S vaccine versus placebo. These receptors came from a person between 18 and 60 years old who received the Ad26.COV2.S COVID-19 vaccine or a placebo. The CDR3 runs from the conserved cysteine through the conserved F or W. Each record gives: clone size, D gene, CDR3 length, J gene, V gene, CDR3 DNA, CDR3 protein. D genes are given only for firm matches. Expanded clones get a size class; other rows say once, few or many, or leave the size out.

- | - | 14 | TRBJ1-2 | TRBV4-2 | TGTGCCAGCAGCCAAGAAACAAACTACTATGGCTACACCTTC | CASSQETNYYGYTF
- | - | 15 | TRBJ1-1 | TRBV19 | TGTGCCAGTAGTCCTCAGGGACGGGAGAACACTGAAGCTTTCTTT | CASSPQGRENTEAFF
- | - | 17 | TRBJ2-2 | TRBV18 | TGTGCCAGCTCACCTCTGACGGGACTCACGAACACCGGGGAGCTGTTTTTT | CASSPLTGLTNTGELFF
- | TRBD1 | 17 | TRBJ1-1 | TRBV3-1/TRBV3-2 | TGTGCCAGCAGGAATGGACAGGGGACGAACTTGAACACTGAAGCTTTCTTT | CASRNGQGTNLNTEAFF
- | - | 13 | TRBJ1-2 | TRBV20-1 | TGCAGTGCTAGTTCAAGGGGTGACTATGGCTACACCTTC | CSASSRGDYGYTF
- | - | 14 | TRBJ2-7 | TRBV27 | TGTGCCAGCAGCTCGGGATTTTTGTCCTACGAGCAGTACTTC | CASSSGFLSYEQYF
few | - | 12 | TRBJ2-3 | TRBV12-3/TRBV12-4 | TGTGCCAGCAGTCCGAGGGGAGATACGCAGTATTTT | CASSPRGDTQYF
- | - | 13 | TRBJ2-4 | TRBV14 | TGTGCCAGCAGCCAAGTACCCTCCTATATTCAGTACTTC | CASSQVPSYIQYF
- | - | 12 | TRBJ1-4 | TRBV29-1 | TGCAGCGTCGCCGTGGGAAATGAAAAACTGTTTTTT | CSVAVGNEKLFF
- | - | 13 | TRBJ2-3 | TRBV3-1/TRBV3-2 | TGTGCCAGCAGCCTGTGGGTTACAGATACGCAGTATTTT | CASSLWVTDTQYF
- | - | 14 | TRBJ2-3 | TRBV7-3 | TGTGCCAGCAGCTTACTGGGGATCCCAGATACGCAGTATTTT | CASSLLGIPDTQYF
- | TRBD2 | 16 | TRBJ2-5 | TRBV5-4 | TGTGCCAGCAGCTCCCAAAGAGCGGGGGGAGGAGAGACCCAGTACTTC | CASSSQRAGGGETQYF
- | - | 18 | TRBJ1-6 | TRBV24-1 | TGTGCCACCAGAAACGGTAAACGGGCAGAAAGTTATAATTCACCCCTCCACTTT | CATRNGKRAESYNSPLHF
- | - | 12 | TRBJ2-5 | TRBV6-2/TRBV6-3 | TGTGCCAGCAGTGCCGCGGATGAGACCCAGTACTTC | CASSAADETQYF
once | - | 15 | TRBJ2-1 | TRBV7-2 | TGTGCCAGCAGCTTAGCGGGGGCAGACTACAATGAGCAGTTCTTC | CASSLAGADYNEQFF
- | - | 15 | TRBJ2-3 | TRBV4-3 | TGCGCCAGCAGCCAAGGTGCCGGAGGGGCAGATACGCAGTATTTT | CASSQGAGGADTQYF